This paragraph reports one T cell receptor beta chain. The CDR3 totals 12 residues. Germline loops: CDR1 SQVTM, CDR2 ANQGSEA. Trimming cost V 3 bases and J 1 base, with 6 bases left between them. The data originate from a study of blood T cell repertoires in COVID-19. The wider study: The United States, Italy and Spain were the sources of the acute and convalescent COVID-19 samples.

Authors' analysis steps: Amplification from reference gene primers served as the basis for estimated nucleated cell counts. The protocol was immunoSEQ multiplex PCR, while the TCRdb copy is restricted to in-frame clones and leaves out a portion. The D gene and trimming were derived from the DNA, and the V and J assignments and clone size from that table. Of hundreds of thousands of clones in the sample, 90% to 95% were seen once. Source material: peripheral blood. The clonotype was recovered from a woman aged 18-29 years who had recovered from COVID-19. This chain joins TRBV29-1 and TRBJ2-5; D is uncertain. Here the CDR3 DNA reads TGCAGCGTTGATTTCCTCCAAGAGACCCAGTACTTC. Translation: CSVDFLQETQYF.